This T cell receptor beta chain is drawn from a study of blood T cell repertoires in COVID-19. Study-level background: The United States, Italy and Spain supplied acute and convalescent COVID-19 samples.

Profiling relied on immunoSEQ multiplex PCR, and the TCRdb table lists in-frame clones only, not all of them. This sample carries 90,000 to 110,000 clones, nearly 85% of them seen once, and the ten largest clones take 5.5% to 8.5%. The ends were cut back, 7 bases at V and 2 bases at J, with 12 bases in the middle. Germline V lookup: CDR1 SNHLY, CDR2 FYNNEI. The CDR3 spans 14 residues. This clonotype was obtained from a woman aged 50 to 65 with acute or convalescent COVID-19. V usage is TRBV2 and J usage is TRBJ2-1; tentative D call: TRBD2 (5 bases). The sample taken for sequencing was peripheral blood. CDR3 DNA sequence: TGTGCCAGCATATCATCCGGGACCTACAATGAGCAGTTCTTC. Translating it yields CASISSGTYNEQFF.